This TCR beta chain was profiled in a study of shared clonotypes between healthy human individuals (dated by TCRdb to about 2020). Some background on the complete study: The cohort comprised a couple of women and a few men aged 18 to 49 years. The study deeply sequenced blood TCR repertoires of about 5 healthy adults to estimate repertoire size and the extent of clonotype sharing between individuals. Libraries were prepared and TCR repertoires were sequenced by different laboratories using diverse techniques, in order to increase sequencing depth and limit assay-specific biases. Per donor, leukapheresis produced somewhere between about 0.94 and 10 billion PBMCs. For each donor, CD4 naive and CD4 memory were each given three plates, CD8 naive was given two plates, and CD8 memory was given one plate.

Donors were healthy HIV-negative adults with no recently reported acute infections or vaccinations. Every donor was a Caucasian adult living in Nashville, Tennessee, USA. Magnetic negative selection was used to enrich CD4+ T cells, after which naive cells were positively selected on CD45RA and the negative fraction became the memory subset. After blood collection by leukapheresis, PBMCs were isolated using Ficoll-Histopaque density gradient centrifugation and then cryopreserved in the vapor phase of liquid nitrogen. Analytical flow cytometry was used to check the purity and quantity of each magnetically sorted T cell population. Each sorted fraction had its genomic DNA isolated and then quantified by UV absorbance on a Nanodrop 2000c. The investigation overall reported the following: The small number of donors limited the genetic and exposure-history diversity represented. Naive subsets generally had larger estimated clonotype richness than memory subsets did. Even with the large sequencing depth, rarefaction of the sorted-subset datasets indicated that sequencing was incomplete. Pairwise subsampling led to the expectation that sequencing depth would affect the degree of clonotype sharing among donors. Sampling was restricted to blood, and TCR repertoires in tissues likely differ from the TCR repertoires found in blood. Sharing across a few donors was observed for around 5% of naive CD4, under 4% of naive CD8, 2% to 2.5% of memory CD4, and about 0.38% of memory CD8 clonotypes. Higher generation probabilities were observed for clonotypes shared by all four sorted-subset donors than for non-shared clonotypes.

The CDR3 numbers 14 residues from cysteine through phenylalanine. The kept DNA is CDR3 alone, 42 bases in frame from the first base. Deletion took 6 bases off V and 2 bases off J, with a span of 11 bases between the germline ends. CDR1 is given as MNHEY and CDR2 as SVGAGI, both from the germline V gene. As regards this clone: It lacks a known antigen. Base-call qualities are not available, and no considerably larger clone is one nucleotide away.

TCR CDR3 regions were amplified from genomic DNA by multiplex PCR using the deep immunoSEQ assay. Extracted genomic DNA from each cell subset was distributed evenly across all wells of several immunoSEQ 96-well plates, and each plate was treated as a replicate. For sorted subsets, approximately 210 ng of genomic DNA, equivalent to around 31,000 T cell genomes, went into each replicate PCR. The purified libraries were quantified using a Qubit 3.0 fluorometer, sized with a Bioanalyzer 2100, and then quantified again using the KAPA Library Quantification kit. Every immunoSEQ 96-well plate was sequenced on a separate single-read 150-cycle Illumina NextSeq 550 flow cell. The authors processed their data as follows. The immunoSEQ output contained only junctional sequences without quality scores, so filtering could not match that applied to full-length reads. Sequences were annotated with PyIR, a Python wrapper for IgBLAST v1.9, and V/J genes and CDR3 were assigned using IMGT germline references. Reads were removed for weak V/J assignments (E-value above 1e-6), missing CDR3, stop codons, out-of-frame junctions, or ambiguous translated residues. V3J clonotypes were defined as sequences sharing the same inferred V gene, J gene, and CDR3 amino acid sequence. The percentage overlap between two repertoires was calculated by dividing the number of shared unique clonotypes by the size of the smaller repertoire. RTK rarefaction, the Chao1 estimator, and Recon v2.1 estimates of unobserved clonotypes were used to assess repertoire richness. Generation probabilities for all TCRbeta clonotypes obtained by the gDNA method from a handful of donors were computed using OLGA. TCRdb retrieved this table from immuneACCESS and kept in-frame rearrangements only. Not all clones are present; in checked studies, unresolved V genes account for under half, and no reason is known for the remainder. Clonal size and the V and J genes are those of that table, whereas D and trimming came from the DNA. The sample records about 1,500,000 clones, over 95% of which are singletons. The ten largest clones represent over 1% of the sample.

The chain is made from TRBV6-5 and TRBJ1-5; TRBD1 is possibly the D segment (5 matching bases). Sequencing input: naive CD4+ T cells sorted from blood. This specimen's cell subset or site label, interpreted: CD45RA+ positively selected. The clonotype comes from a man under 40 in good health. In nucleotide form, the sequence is TGTGCCAGCAGCCGGGTGGGGGGCAATCAGCCCCAGCATTTT. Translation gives CASSRVGGNQPQHF.